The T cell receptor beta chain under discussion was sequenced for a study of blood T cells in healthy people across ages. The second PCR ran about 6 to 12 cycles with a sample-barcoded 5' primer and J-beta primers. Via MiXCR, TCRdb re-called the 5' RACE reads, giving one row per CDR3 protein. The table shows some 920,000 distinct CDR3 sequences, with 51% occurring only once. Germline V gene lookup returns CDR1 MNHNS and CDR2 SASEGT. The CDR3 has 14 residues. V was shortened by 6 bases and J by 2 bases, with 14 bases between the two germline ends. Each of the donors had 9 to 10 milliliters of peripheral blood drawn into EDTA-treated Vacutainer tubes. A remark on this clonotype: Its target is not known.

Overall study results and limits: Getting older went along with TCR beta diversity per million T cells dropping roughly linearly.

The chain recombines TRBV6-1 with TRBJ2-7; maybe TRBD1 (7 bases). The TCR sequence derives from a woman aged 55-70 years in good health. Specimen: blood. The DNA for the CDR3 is TGTGCCAGCAGGCGACAGGGACTCACCTACGAGCAGTACTTC. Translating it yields CASRRQGLTYEQYF.